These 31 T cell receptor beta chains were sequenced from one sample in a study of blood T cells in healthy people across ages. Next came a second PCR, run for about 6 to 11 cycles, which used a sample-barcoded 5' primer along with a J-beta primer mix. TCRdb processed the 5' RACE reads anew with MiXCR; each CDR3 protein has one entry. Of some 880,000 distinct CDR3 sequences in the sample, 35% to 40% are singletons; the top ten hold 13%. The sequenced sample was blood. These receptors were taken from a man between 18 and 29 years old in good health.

The DNA of the CDR3 is TGTGCCATCAGTGAGTCGAGAAGCGGGGCCCACAATGAGCAGTTCTTC. Amino acids: CAISESRSGAHNEQFF. The rearrangement joins TRBV10-3 to TRBJ2-1; 7 bases align to TRBD2. The junction had 7 bases not matched to a gene; V was cut back by 0 bases and J by 5 bases. Per germline, CDR1 ENHRY and CDR2 SYGVKD. The CDR3 spans 16 residues.

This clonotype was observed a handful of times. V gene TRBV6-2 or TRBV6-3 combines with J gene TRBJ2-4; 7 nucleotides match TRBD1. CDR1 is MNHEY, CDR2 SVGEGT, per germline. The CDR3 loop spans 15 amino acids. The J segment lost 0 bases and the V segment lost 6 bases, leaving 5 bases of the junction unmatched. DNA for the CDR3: TGTGCCAGCAGCCCCAGGGGGAAAGCCAAAAACATTCAGTACTTC. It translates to CASSPRGKAKNIQYF.

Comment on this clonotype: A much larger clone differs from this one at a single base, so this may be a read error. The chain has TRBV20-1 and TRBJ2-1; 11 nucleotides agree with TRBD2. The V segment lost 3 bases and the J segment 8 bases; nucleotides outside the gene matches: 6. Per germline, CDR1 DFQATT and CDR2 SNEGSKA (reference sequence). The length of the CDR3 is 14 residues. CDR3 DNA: TGCAGTGCTAGTGTTAGCGGGGGGGCGGATGAGCAGTTCTTC. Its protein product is CSASVSGGADEQFF.

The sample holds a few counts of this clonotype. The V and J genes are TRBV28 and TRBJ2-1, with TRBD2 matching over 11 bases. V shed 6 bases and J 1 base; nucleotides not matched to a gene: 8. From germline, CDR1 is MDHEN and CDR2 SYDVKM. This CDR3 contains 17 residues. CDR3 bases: TGTGCCAGCAGCGGGACTAGCGGAGGGCCTTCCTACAATGAGCAGTTCTTC. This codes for CASSGTSGGPSYNEQFF.

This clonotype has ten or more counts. CDR3 protein: CASSLVHLQETQYF. The CDR3, as DNA: TGCGCCAGCAGCTTGGTTCACCTACAAGAGACCCAGTACTTC. The chain employs TRBV5-1 and TRBJ2-5; D is unresolved. The ends were cut back, 0 bases at V and 2 bases at J, with 8 bases in the middle. Germline V gene data show CDR1 as SGHRS and CDR2 as YFSETQ. The CDR3 loop spans 14 amino acids. Full variable domain (remainder filled in from reference TRBV5-1 and TRBJ2-5): KAGVTQTPRYLIKTRGQQVTLSCSPISGHRSVSWYQQTPGQGLQFLFEYFSETQRNKGNFPGRFSGRQFSNSRSEMNVSTLELGDSALYLCASSLVHLQETQYFGPGTRLLVL.

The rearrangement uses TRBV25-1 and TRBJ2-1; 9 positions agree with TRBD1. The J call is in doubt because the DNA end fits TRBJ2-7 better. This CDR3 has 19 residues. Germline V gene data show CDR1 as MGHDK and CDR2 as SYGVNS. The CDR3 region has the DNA TGTGCCAGCAGTGACCTCTCGAAGGGGGGACAGGGCCCCCACAATGAGCAGTACTTC. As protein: CASSDLSKGGQGPHNEQYF.

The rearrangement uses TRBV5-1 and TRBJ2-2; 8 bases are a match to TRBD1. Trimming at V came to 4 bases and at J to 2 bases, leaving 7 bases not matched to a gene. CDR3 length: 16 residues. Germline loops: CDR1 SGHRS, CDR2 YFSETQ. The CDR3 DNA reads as TGCGCCAGCAGCCCGAACGGACAGGGAAACACCGGGGAGCTGTTTTTT. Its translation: CASSPNGQGNTGELFF.

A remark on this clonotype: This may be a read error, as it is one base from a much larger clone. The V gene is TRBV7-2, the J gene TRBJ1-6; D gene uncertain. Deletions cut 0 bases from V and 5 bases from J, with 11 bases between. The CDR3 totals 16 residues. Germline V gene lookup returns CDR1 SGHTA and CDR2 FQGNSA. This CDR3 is CASSLAIRPNNSPLHF. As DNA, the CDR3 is TGTGCCAGCAGCTTAGCGATCAGACCCAATAATTCACCCCTCCACTTT.

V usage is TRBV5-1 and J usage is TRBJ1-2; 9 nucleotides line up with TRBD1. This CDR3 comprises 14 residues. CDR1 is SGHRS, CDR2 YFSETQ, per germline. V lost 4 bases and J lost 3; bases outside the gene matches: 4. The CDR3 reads CASSLQGADYGYTF. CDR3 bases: TGCGCCAGCAGCCTACAGGGGGCTGACTATGGCTACACCTTC.

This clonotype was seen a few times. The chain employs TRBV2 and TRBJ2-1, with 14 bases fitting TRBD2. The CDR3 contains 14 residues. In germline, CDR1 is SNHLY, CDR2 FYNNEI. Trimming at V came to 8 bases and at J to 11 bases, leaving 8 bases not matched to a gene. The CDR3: CASGLAGGAMKQFF. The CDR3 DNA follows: TGTGCCAGCGGACTAGCGGGGGGTGCAATGAAGCAGTTCTTC.

CDR3 region: CSVRQKASGELFF. In DNA form, the CDR3 reads TGCAGCGTCCGCCAAAAAGCTTCCGGGGAGCTGTTTTTT. The V call is TRBV29-1, the J call TRBJ2-2; D not resolved. The CDR3 is 13 residues long. Per germline, CDR1 SQVTM and CDR2 ANQGSEA. Trimming removed 6 bases from V and 6 bases from J, with 14 bases in between.

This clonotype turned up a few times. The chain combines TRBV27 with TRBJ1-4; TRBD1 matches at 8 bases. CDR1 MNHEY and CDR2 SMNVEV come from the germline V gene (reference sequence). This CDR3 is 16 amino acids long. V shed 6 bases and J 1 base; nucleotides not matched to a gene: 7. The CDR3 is CASRPGQVITNEKLFF. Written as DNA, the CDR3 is TGTGCCAGCAGACCGGGACAGGTTATAACTAATGAAAAACTGTTTTTT.

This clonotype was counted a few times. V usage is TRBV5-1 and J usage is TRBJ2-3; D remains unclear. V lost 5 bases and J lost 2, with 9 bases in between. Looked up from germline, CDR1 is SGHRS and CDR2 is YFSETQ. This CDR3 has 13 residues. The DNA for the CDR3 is TGCGCCAGCAGTCGCCCCCCCACAGATACGCAGTATTTT. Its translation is CASSRPPTDTQYF.

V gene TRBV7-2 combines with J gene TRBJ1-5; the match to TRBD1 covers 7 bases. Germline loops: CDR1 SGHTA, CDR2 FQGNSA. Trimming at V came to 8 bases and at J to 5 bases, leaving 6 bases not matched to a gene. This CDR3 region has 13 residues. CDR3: CASCRGQDQPQHF. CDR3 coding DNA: TGTGCCAGCTGCCGAGGACAGGATCAGCCCCAGCATTTT.

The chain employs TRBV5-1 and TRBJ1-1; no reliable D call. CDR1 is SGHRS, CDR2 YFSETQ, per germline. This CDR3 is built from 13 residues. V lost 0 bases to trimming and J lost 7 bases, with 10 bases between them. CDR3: CASSLADTYEAFF. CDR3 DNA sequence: TGCGCCAGCAGCTTGGCTGACACTTATGAAGCTTTCTTT.

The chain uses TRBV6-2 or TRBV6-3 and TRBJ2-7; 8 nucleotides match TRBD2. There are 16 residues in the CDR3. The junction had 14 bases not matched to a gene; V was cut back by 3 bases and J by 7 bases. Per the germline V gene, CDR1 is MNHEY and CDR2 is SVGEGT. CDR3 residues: CASSYPRPGGGSEQYF. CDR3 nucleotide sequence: TGTGCCAGCAGTTATCCACGTCCGGGGGGGGGCAGTGAGCAGTACTTC.

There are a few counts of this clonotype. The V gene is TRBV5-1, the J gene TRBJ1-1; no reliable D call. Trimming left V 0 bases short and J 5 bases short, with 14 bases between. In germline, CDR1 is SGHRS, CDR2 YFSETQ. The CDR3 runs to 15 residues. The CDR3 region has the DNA TGCGCCAGCAGCTTGGAGACCGGTTTAGCAACTGAAGCTTTCTTT. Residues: CASSLETGLATEAFF.

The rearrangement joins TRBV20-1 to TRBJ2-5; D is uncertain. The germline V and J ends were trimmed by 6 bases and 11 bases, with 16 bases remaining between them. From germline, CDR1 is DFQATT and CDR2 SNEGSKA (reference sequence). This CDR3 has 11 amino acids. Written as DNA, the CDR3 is TGCAGTGCGCCGGTAAACTACGTGCAGTACTTC. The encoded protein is CSAPVNYVQYF.

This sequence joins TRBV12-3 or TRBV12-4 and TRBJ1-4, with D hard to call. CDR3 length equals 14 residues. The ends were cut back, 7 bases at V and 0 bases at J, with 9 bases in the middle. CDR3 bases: TGTGCCAGCAACCTAGCGGCAACTAATGAAAAACTGTTTTTT. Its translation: CASNLAATNEKLFF.

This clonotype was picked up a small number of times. The CDR3 reads CASSLVAGEQETQYF. The CDR3 region has the DNA TGCGCCAGCAGCTTGGTAGCGGGGGAACAAGAGACCCAGTACTTC. J is TRBJ2-5 and V is TRBV5-1; 9 nucleotides match TRBD2. This CDR3 is built from 15 residues. The trim removed 0 bases at V and 2 bases at J, leaving 2 bases unmatched. Germline CDR1 SGHRS, CDR2 YFSETQ.

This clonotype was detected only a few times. The CDR3 spells CASRSGGQDTQYF. The CDR3 bases are TGTGCCAGCAGGAGCGGGGGACAAGATACGCAGTATTTT. The V and J genes are TRBV6-1 and TRBJ2-3; TRBD2 agrees at 8 bases. Per the germline V gene, CDR1 is MNHNS and CDR2 is SASEGT. Trimming cost V 6 bases and J 5 bases; bases outside gene matches: 4. The CDR3 totals 13 residues.

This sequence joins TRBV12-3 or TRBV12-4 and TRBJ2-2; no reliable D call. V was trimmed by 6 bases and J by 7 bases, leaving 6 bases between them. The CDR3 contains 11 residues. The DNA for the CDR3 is TGTGCCAGCAGGGGAAACGGGGAGCTGTTTTTT. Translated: CASRGNGELFF.

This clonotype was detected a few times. The CDR3 here is CASSSGTSGINEQFF. The CDR3 DNA is TGTGCCAGCAGCTCCGGGACTAGCGGAATCAATGAGCAGTTCTTC. The gene calls are TRBV5-4 and TRBJ2-1, with 11 bases aligning to TRBD2. CDR3 length equals 15 residues. V gave up 3 bases and J gave up 6 bases; unmatched junction bases: 5. Germline CDR1 is SGHNT and CDR2 is YYREEE (reference sequence).

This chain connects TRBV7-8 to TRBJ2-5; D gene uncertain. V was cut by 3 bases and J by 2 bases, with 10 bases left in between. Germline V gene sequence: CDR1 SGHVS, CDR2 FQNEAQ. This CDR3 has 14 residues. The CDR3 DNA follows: TGTGCCAGCAGCTTGGCGGACCCACAAGAGACCCAGTACTTC. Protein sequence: CASSLADPQETQYF.

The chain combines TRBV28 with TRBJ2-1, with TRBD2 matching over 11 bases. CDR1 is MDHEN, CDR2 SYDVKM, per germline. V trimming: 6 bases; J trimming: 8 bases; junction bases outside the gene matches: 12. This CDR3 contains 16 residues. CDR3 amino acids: CASSSPASGGSDEQFF. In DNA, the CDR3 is TGTGCCAGCAGCTCCCCGGCTAGCGGGGGGTCGGATGAGCAGTTCTTC.

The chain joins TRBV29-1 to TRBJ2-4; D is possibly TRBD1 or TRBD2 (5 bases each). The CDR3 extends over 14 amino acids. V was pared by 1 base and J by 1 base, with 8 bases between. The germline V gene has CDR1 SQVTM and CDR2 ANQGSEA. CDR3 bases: TGCAGCGTTGAAGGAGGGACGGCCAAAAACATTCAGTACTTC. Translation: CSVEGGTAKNIQYF. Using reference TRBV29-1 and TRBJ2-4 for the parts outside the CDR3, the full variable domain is SAVISQKPSRDICQRGTSLTIQCQVDSQVTMMFWYRQQPGQSLTLIATANQGSEATYESGFVIDKFPISRPNLTFSTLTVSNMSPEDSSIYLCSVEGGTAKNIQYFGAGTRLSVL.

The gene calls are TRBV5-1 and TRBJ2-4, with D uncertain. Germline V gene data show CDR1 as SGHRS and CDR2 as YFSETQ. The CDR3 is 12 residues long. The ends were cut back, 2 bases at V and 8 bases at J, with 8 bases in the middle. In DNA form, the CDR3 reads TGCGCCAGCAGCTTCACGTCAGACATTCAGTACTTC. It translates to CASSFTSDIQYF.

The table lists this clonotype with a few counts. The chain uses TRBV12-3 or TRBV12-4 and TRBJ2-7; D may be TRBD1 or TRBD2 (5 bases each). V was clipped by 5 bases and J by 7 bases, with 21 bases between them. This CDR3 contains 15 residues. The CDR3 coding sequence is TGTGCCAGCAGTCCCGGGACCCCCGGGAACAATGAGCAGTACTTC. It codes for CASSPGTPGNNEQYF.

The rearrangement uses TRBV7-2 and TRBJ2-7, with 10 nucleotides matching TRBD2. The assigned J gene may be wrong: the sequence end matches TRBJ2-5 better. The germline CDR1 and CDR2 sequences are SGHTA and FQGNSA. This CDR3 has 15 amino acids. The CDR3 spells CASSLYASGGETQYF. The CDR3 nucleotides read TGTGCCAGCAGCTTATACGCTAGCGGGGGAGAGACCCAGTACTTC.

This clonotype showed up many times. CDR3 loop: CASSLALGEGSYNEQFF. In nucleotides, the CDR3 is TGTGCCAGCAGCTTAGCGCTCGGGGAGGGCTCCTACAATGAGCAGTTCTTC. V usage is TRBV7-9 and J usage is TRBJ2-1; 7 bases line up with TRBD2. Trimming took 0 bases from V and 0 from J; bases not matched to a gene: 5. The V gene's germline CDR1 is SEHNR and CDR2 FQNEAQ (reference sequence). The CDR3 loop spans 17 amino acids.

The CDR3 sequence: CASSYEVAGANVLTF. CDR3 DNA sequence: TGTGCCAGCAGCTACGAAGTCGCTGGGGCCAACGTCCTGACTTTC. The V gene is TRBV27, the J gene TRBJ2-6; D is unclear. The CDR3 extends over 15 amino acids. V was trimmed by 6 bases and J by 2 bases, leaving 11 bases between them. CDR1 MNHEY and CDR2 SMNVEV come from the germline V gene (reference sequence).